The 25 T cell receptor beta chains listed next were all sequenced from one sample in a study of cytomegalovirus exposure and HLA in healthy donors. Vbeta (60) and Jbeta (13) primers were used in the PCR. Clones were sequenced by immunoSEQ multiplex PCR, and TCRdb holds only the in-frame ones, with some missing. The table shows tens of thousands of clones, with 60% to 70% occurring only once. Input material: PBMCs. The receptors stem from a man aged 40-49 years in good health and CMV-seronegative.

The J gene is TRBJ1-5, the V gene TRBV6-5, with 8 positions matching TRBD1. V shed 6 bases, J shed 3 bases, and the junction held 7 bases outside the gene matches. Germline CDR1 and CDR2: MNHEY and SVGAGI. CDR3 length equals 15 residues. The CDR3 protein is CASRDGTGPNQPQHF. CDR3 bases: TGTGCCAGCAGAGACGGGACAGGACCCAATCAGCCCCAGCATTTT.

The CDR3 loop reads CASSLGLAGPNEQFF. The CDR3 region has the DNA TGTGCCAGCAGCCTGGGACTAGCGGGGCCCAATGAGCAGTTCTTC. The gene calls are TRBV5-4 and TRBJ2-1; 13 nucleotides line up with TRBD2. Germline CDR1 reads SGHNT; CDR2 reads YYREEE (reference sequence). The J segment lost 6 bases and the V segment lost 4 bases, leaving 4 bases of the junction unmatched. The CDR3 sequence is 15 residues long.

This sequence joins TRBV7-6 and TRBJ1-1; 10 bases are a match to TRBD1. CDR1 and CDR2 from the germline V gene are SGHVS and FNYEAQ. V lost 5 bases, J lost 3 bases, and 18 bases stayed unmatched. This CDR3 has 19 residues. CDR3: CASSPLPAGQGTMHTEAFF. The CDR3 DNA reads TGTGCCAGCAGCCCATTGCCCGCGGGACAGGGGACGATGCACACTGAAGCTTTCTTT.

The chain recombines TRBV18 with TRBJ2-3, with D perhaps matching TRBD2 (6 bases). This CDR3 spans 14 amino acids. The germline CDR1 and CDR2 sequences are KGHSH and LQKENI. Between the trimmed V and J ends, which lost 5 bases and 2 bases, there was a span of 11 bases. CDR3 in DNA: TGTGCCAGCTCATCCGGAGGGGACACAGATACGCAGTATTTT. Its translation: CASSSGGDTDTQYF.

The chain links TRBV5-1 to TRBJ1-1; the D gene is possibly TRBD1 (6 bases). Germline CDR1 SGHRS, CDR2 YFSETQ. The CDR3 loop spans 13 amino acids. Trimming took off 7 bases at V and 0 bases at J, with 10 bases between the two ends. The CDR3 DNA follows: TGCGCCAGCCGACAGGACCTGAACACTGAAGCTTTCTTT. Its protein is CASRQDLNTEAFF.

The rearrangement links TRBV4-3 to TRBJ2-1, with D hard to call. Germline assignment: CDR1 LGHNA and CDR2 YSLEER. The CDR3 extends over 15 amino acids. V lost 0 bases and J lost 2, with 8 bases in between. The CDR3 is CASSQEYVTYNEQFF. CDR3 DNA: TGCGCCAGCAGCCAAGAGTATGTAACCTACAATGAGCAGTTCTTC.

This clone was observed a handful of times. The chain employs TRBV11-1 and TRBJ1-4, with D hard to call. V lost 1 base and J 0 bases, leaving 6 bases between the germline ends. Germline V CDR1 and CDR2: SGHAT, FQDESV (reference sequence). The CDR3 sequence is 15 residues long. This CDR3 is CASSLGQATNEKLFF. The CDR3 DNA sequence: TGTGCCAGCAGCTTAGGGCAAGCAACTAATGAAAAACTGTTTTTT.

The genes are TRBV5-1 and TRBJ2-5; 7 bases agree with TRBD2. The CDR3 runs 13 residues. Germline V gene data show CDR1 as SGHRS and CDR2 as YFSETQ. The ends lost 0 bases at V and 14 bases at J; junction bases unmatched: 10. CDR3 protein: CASSLETSEATYF. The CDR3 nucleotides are TGCGCCAGCAGCTTGGAAACTAGCGAAGCAACTTACTTC.

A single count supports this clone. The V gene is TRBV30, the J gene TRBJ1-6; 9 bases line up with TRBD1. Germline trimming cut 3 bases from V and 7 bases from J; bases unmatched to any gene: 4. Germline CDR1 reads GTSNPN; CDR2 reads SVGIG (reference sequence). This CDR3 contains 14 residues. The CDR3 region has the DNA TGTGCCTGGAGCTGGGGACAGGGAAATTCACCCCTCCACTTT. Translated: CAWSWGQGNSPLHF.

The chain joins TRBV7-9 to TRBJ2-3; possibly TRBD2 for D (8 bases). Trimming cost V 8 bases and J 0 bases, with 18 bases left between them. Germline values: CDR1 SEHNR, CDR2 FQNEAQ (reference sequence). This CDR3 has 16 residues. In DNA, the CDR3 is TGTGCCAGCCAGAGGGGGCAGCGGGGGAGCACAGATACGCAGTATTTT. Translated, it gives CASQRGQRGSTDTQYF.

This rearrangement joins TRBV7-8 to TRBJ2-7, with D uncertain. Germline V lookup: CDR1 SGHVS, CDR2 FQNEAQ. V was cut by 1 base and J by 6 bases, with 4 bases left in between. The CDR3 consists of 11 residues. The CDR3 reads CASSLGAEQYF. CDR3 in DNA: TGTGCCAGCAGCTTAGGGGCCGAGCAGTACTTC.

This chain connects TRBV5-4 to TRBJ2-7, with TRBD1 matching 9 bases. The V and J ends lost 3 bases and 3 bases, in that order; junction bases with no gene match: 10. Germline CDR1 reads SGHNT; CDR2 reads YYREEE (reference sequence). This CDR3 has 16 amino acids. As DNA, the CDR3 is TGTGCCAGCAGCTCGCCGTCCGGGACAGGGTTCTACGAGCAGTACTTC. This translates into CASSSPSGTGFYEQYF.

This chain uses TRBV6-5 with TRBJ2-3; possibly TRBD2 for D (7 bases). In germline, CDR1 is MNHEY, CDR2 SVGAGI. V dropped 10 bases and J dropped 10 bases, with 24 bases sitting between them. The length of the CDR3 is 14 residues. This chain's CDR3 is CATSGEDPGRAQYF. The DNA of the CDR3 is TGTGCCACTTCAGGGGAGGACCCGGGGAGGGCGCAGTATTTT.

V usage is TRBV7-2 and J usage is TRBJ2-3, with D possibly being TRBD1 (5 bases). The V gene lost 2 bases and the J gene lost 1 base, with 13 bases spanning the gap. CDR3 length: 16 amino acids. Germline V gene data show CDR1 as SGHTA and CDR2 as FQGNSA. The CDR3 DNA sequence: TGTGCCAGCAGCTTAATGGGGCCCGGTGGCACAGATACGCAGTATTTT. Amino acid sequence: CASSLMGPGGTDTQYF.

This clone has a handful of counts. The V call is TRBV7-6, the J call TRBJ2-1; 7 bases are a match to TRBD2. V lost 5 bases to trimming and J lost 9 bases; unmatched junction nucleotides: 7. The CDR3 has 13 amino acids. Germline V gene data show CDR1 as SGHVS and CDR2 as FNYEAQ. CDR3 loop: CASSPPGEGEQFF. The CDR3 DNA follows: TGTGCCAGCAGCCCGCCCGGGGAGGGTGAGCAGTTCTTC. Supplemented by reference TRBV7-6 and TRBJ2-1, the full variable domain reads GAGVSQSPRYKVTKRGQDVALRCDPISGHVSLYWYRQALGQGPEFLTYFNYEAQQDKSGLPNDRFSAERPEGSISTLTIQRTEQRDSAMYRCASSPPGEGEQFFGPGTRLTVL.

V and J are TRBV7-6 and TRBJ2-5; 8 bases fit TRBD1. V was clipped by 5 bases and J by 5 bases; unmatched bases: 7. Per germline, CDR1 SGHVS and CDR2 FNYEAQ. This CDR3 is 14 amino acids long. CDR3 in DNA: TGTGCCAGCAGCACCATCCAGGGGGCTGAGACCCAGTACTTC. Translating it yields CASSTIQGAETQYF.

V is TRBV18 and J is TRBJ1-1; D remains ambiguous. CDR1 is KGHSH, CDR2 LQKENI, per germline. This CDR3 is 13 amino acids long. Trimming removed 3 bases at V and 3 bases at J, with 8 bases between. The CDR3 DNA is TGTGCCAGCTCACCTATGGCAGACACTGAAGCTTTCTTT. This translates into CASSPMADTEAFF.

The CDR3 protein is CASSLGRQGSGFTEAFF. The CDR3 region has the DNA TGTGCCAGCAGCTTGGGACGACAGGGATCGGGCTTCACTGAAGCTTTCTTT. This sequence joins TRBV5-4 and TRBJ1-1, with 7 positions matching TRBD1. CDR1 is SGHNT and CDR2 is YYREEE in the germline V gene (reference sequence). The junction had 12 bases not matched to a gene; V was cut back by 0 bases and J by 4 bases. The CDR3 is made up of 17 amino acids.

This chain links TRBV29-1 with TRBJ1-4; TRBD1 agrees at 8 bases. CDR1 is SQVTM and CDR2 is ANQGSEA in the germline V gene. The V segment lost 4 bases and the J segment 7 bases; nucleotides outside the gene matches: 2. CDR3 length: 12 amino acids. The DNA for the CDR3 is TGCAGCGTTGCAGGGGGCAGTGAAAAACTGTTTTTT. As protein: CSVAGGSEKLFF.

The CDR3 nucleotides read TGCGCCAGCAGCTTGGACAGCTCCTATAATTCACCCCTCCACTTT. It translates to CASSLDSSYNSPLHF. The rearrangement joins TRBV5-1 to TRBJ1-6; no clear D. This CDR3 is 15 amino acids long. Germline V lookup: CDR1 SGHRS, CDR2 YFSETQ. V was shortened by 0 bases and J by 0 bases, with 4 bases between the two germline ends. Full variable domain (missing parts from reference TRBV5-1 and TRBJ1-6): KAGVTQTPRYLIKTRGQQVTLSCSPISGHRSVSWYQQTPGQGLQFLFEYFSETQRNKGNFPGRFSGRQFSNSRSEMNVSTLELGDSALYLCASSLDSSYNSPLHFGNGTRLTVT.

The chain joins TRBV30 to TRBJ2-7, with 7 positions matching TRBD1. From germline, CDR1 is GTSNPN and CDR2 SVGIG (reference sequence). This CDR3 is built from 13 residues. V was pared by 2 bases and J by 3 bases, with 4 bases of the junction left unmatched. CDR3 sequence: CAWSQGQDYEQYF. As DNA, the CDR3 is TGTGCCTGGAGTCAAGGACAGGACTACGAGCAGTACTTC.

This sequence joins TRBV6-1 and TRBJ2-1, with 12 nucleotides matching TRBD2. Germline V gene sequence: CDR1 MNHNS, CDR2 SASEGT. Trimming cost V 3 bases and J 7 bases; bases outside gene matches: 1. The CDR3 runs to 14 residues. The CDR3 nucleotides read TGTGCCAGCAGTGAGCTAGCGGGGGGGAATGAGCAGTTCTTC. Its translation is CASSELAGGNEQFF.

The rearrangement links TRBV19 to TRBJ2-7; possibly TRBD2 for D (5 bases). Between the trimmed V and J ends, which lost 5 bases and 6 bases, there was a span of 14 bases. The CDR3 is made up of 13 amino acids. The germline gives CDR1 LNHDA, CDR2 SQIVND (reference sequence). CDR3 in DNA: TGTGCCAGTAGTCGACCGACTACGGGCGAGCAGTACTTC. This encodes CASSRPTTGEQYF.

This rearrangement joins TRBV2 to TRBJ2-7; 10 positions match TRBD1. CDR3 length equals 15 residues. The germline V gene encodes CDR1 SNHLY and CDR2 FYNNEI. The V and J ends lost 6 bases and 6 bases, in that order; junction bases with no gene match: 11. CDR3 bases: TGTGCCAGCAGCGCCGACCGGGACAGGGGACGCGAGCAGTACTTC. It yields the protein CASSADRDRGREQYF.

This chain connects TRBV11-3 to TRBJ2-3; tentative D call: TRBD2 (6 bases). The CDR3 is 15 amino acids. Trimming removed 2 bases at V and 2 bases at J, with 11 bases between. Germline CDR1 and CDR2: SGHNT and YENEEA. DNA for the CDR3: TGTGCCAGCAGCTTATTTAGCGGTCCCACAGATACGCAGTATTTT. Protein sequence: CASSLFSGPTDTQYF.